These 14 T cell receptor beta chains were all obtained from the same sample, sequenced in a study of T cells in Graves' hyperthyroidism and ophthalmopathy (dated by TCRdb to the late 2010s). Preparation of the library involved multiplex PCR. The run used an Illumina HiSeq 2000. Amplification of TCR beta CDR3 regions was carried out from RNA transcripts. The TCR CDR3 was subjected to a first round of RT-PCR using the HTBI primer set and the Qiagen OneStep RT-PCR kit. TCRdb applied fastp at Q25 and MiXCR to the public reads, then kept only in-frame beta chains. Entries are consolidated by CDR3 protein sequence, retaining the most common genes and DNA. The sample data list approximately 400,000 distinct CDR3 sequences, and approximately 20% of these were observed just once. The leading ten clones occupy around 4% of the sample. Sequenced material: blood. The receptors were gathered from a woman under 30 with Graves' hyperthyroidism.

This clonotype was seen ten or more times. V is TRBV20-1 and J is TRBJ2-5, with D perhaps assigned TRBD1 or TRBD2 (5 bases each). The CDR3 extends over 13 amino acids. The V gene lost 4 bases and the J gene lost 7 bases, with 16 bases spanning the gap. Germline CDR1 and CDR2: DFQATT and SNEGSKA (reference sequence). The CDR3 DNA is TGCAGTGCTATGGGGGTTCCATCGGGGACCCAGTACTTC. Translating gives CSAMGVPSGTQYF.

This clonotype was picked up many times. As DNA, the CDR3 is TGTGCCAGCAGCTTATCTCCCGGGGACTGCGGGGGCTACGAGCAGTACTTC. Translated, it gives CASSLSPGDCGGYEQYF. This chain joins TRBV7-6 and TRBJ2-7; 7 nucleotides match TRBD2. Germline V gene data show CDR1 as SGHVS and CDR2 as FNYEAQ. The CDR3 consists of 17 residues. Unmatched junction bases numbered 13, after V lost 2 bases and J lost 3 bases.

This clonotype was detected ten times or more. This chain links TRBV15 with TRBJ2-2; TRBD1 matches at 9 bases. With 3 bases clipped from V and 8 bases from J, the junction kept 7 bases outside the gene matches. In germline, CDR1 is LNHNV, CDR2 YYDKDF (reference sequence). This CDR3 spans 15 amino acids. In DNA, the CDR3 is TGTGCCACCAGCAGTGATGGGACAGGGTTTGGGGAGCTGTTTTTT. It translates to CATSSDGTGFGELFF. The entire variable domain, with the rest obtained from reference TRBV15 and TRBJ2-2, is as follows: DAMVIQNPRYQVTQFGKPVTLSCSQTLNHNVMYWYQQKSSQAPKLLFHYYDKDFNNEADTPDNFQSRRPNTSFCFLDIRSPGLGDTAMYLCATSSDGTGFGELFFGEGSRLTVL.

In its sample, this clonotype was seen many times. The V call is TRBV7-2, the J call TRBJ1-5, with D unclear. V was cut by 0 bases and J by 7 bases, with 13 bases left in between. The CDR3 is 15 amino acids. The germline V gene has CDR1 SGHTA and CDR2 FQGNSA. CDR3 bases: TGTGCCAGCAGCTTAGCAGGGTTGGTTACACAGCCCCAGCATTTT. Its protein product is CASSLAGLVTQPQHF.

J is TRBJ2-7 and V is TRBV11-2; TRBD2 might be the D (5 bases). The CDR3 is 13 amino acids. Germline V gene lookup returns CDR1 SGHAT and CDR2 FQNNGV. V was shortened by 8 bases and J by 5 bases, with 16 bases between the two germline ends. This chain's CDR3 is CASSSPQHHEQYF. In DNA form, the CDR3 reads TGTGCCAGCTCTAGCCCACAGCACCACGAGCAGTACTTC.

The CDR3 coding sequence is TGTGCCAGCAGTGCTCTGGGCCGGGTGAGCGAGCAGTACTTC. Translating it yields CASSALGRVSEQYF. This chain connects TRBV28 to TRBJ2-7; D uncertain. This CDR3 has 14 amino acids. CDR1 and CDR2 from the germline V gene are MDHEN and SYDVKM. V was clipped by 5 bases and J by 6 bases, with 17 bases between them.

This clonotype was seen ten or more times. The chain links TRBV6-5 to TRBJ1-1; D ambiguous. Germline values: CDR1 MNHEY, CDR2 SVGAGI. CDR3 size: 13 residues. Trimming left V 2 bases short and J 3 bases short, with 7 bases between. CDR3 bases: TGTGCCAGCAGTTACATTCAGGACACTGAAGCTTTCTTT. Amino acid sequence: CASSYIQDTEAFF.

This clonotype has ten or more counts. The chain joins TRBV5-1 to TRBJ1-1; 11 positions match TRBD1. This CDR3 has 16 amino acids. J was trimmed by 6 bases and V by 0 bases; bases with no gene match: 7. Germline lookup yields CDR1 SGHRS and CDR2 YFSETQ. CDR3 DNA: TGCGCCAGCAGCTTGGATGGGACAGGGGGTTTACCTGAAGCTTTCTTT. It encodes CASSLDGTGGLPEAFF.

This clonotype was seen at least ten times. The chain combines TRBV11-1 with TRBJ2-2; 13 nucleotides line up with TRBD2. V shed 5 bases and J 2 bases; nucleotides not matched to a gene: 5. The CDR3 spans 17 residues. Per germline, CDR1 SGHAT and CDR2 FQDESV (reference sequence). CDR3 amino acids: CASSRTSGGLNTGELFF. The CDR3 bases are TGTGCCAGCAGCCGGACTAGCGGGGGCTTAAACACCGGGGAGCTGTTTTTT.

This clonotype has at least ten counts. This rearrangement joins TRBV7-3 to TRBJ2-5, with unresolved D. The CDR3 length is 18 residues. Trimming shortened V by 5 bases and J by 1 base, and 23 bases separated the two germline ends. Germline V CDR1 and CDR2: SGHTA, FQGTGA. CDR3 in amino acids: CASSPRPRAVDRQETQYF. Written as DNA, the CDR3 is TGTGCCAGCAGCCCCCGGCCCCGGGCGGTGGACCGCCAAGAGACCCAGTACTTC.

This clonotype was seen at least ten times. CDR3: CASSYRTGSSPNFRTGAFF. CDR3 coding DNA: TGTGCCAGCAGTTACCGGACAGGGTCGAGCCCCAACTTCAGGACGGGAGCTTTCTTT. The rearrangement links TRBV6-2 or TRBV6-3 to TRBJ1-1; 8 bases fit TRBD1. Germline V gives CDR1 MNHEY, CDR2 SVGEGT. The V and J ends lost 2 bases and 10 bases, in that order; junction bases with no gene match: 24. This CDR3 has 19 residues.

This clonotype was seen at least ten times. The chain links TRBV7-9 to TRBJ2-7; D remains unclear. The CDR3 length is 11 residues. Germline V gives CDR1 SEHNR, CDR2 FQNEAQ (reference sequence). Between the trimmed V and J ends, which lost 4 bases and 12 bases, there was a span of 13 bases. This chain's CDR3 is CASSSAPGLYF. In DNA form, the CDR3 reads TGTGCCAGCAGCTCCGCACCCGGTCTGTACTTC.

This clonotype has just a few counts. V and J are TRBV27 and TRBJ2-7, with 7 positions matching TRBD1. The ends lost 2 bases at V and 3 bases at J; junction bases unmatched: 4. This CDR3 is 14 amino acids long. CDR1 and CDR2 from the germline V gene are MNHEY and SMNVEV (reference sequence). The CDR3 spells CASSLGDSLYEQYF. The CDR3 DNA reads TGTGCCAGCAGTTTAGGGGACAGCCTCTACGAGCAGTACTTC.

This chain joins TRBV12-3 or TRBV12-4 and TRBJ2-5, with 10 bases identical to TRBD2. With 4 bases clipped from V and 0 bases from J, the junction kept 2 bases outside the gene matches. This CDR3 has 15 residues. CDR3 loop: CASSWTSGYQETQYF. In nucleotides, the CDR3 is TGTGCCAGCAGTTGGACTAGCGGATACCAAGAGACCCAGTACTTC.